This T cell receptor (beta chain) appears in the sequencing data of a study of CD4 T cells in relation to SARS-CoV-2 and coronaviruses. Study at large: PBMCs were cultured with antigen for roughly 11 days before TCR beta sequencing. The restricting HLA molecule for shared crossreactive spike epitopes was mapped.

Naive and memory CD4+ T cells were separated from cryopreserved PBMCs. Roughly 100,000 naive or memory CD4+ cells were cultured with CEF peptides for nine to ten days. Profiled with immunoSEQ multiplex PCR; TCRdb holds only in-frame clones, not every one. The table lists about 35,000 clones, over 60% of them singletons. Germline V gene sequence: CDR1 MNHEY, CDR2 SVGAGI. V shed 0 bases, J shed 2 bases, and the junction held 3 bases outside the gene matches. The CDR3 sequence is 15 residues long. About this clone itself: Its antigen remains unidentified.

The V gene is TRBV6-5, the J gene TRBJ1-2; 7 bases are a match to TRBD1. Sequencing input: memory CD4+ T cells from PBMCs, cultured in vitro. This sequence originates from an adult with COVID-19. The CDR3: CASSYSRGFNYGYTF. CDR3 in DNA: TGTGCCAGCAGTTACTCCAGGGGGTTCAACTATGGCTACACCTTC.